This T cell receptor (beta chain) comes out of a study of CD8 T cells in Susac syndrome. Random hexamers primed reverse transcription of roughly 0.5 to 1 ug RNA. Amplification of TCR beta CDR3 spanned 54 Vbeta and 13 Jbeta via immunoSEQ multiplex PCR. TCRdb ran MiXCR on the immunoSEQ multiplex PCR reads and lists one entry per CDR3 protein. Of about 160,000 distinct CDR3 sequences in the sample, 92% were seen once. FACS was used to enrich TEMRA cells, whereas the CD8+ and CD4+ T cells were obtained by negative isolation. This CDR3 is built from 14 residues. The V end was cut by 3 bases, the J end by 4 bases, with 11 bases between. Germline V lookup: CDR1 SGHRS, CDR2 YFSETQ.

The origin of this receptor is a human donor in good health. The rearrangement links TRBV5-1 to TRBJ1-3; D not certain. Sequencing was carried out using CD4+ T cells from PBMCs. The CDR3 nucleotides are TGCGCCAGCAGCTCCGGGATGGGCGGAAACACCATATATTTT. Protein: CASSSGMGGNTIYF.